This TCR beta chain was found in a study of brain T cells in children with intractable seizures. J was trimmed by 3 bases and V by 9 bases; bases with no gene match: 11. Germline CDR1 MGHDK, CDR2 SYGVNS. The CDR3 runs 15 residues. Libraries were prepared by immunoSEQ multiplex PCR; TCRdb keeps only in-frame clonotypes and omits some of them. The data hold 300,000 to 400,000 clones, with 85% to 95% observed a single time. As concerns this clone: Its target is unknown.

Sample time point: blood from clinic visit 5 months post-surgery; TSC patient then seizure free. Sequencing was limited to surgery cases with top T cell transcript signatures in brain tissue. At least one anti-epileptic drug was given before surgery. General study points: Absence of clones before surgery may stem from lower sequencing depth. HCMV serostatus was not known, and viral specificity came from CDR3 similarity only.

This material consisted of peripheral blood, taken more than 4 months after surgery. This chain joins TRBV25-1 and TRBJ2-3, with 8 bases fitting TRBD1. The source of this sequence is a boy younger than two with tuberous sclerosis and intractable seizures. The CDR3 reads CASGPRGRGTDTQYF. CDR3 DNA: TGTGCCAGTGGACCCAGGGGGCGAGGGACAGATACGCAGTATTTT.